This T cell receptor (beta chain) was captured by sequencing in a study of tissue T cells after allogeneic stem cell transplantation. The table came from immunoSEQ multiplex PCR; TCRdb's copy has only in-frame clones and leaves some out. The table lists 2,500 to 3,500 clones, approximately 48% of them singletons. Time point in this sample: mouse harvest day 14 after allogeneic transplant. The graft held 10^6 splenic CD5+ T cells and 10^7 T-cell-depleted bone marrow cells. After removal of 6 bases from V and 1 base from J, the junction contained 2 bases not matched to a gene. This CDR3 region has 15 residues. CDR1 KGHPV and CDR2 FQNQEV come from the germline V gene (reference sequence). This clone was detected a few times. Antigen specificity is unknown. Each gene name is a mouse one. The CDR3 is cut off 1 residue early in the read; its end comes from the germline J gene. Study conclusions and caveats: The patient cohort was small and clinically heterogeneous, with limited sampling depth.

The sequence was collected from a female BALB/c mouse given C57BL/6 T cells with graft-versus-host disease after an allogeneic hematopoietic cell transplant. The sequencing sample was made of gut tissue. The chain combines TRBV26 with TRBJ2-2, with 10 bases aligning to TRBD1. The sequenced part of the CDR3 DNA is TGTGCCAGCAGCCGGGACAGGGGAAACACCGGGCAGCTCTAC. Its translation: CASSRDRGNTGQLY. Given in full, the CDR3 is CASSRDRGNTGQLYF. Using reference TRBV26 and TRBJ2-2 for the parts outside the CDR3, the full variable domain is NSKVIQTPRYLVKGQGQKAKMRCIPEKGHPVVFWYQQNKNNEFKFLINFQNQEVLQQIDMTEKRFSAECPSNSPCSLEIQSSEAGDSALYLCASSRDRGNTGQLYFGEGSKLTVL.